These 31 T cell receptor beta chains share one sample of origin, sequenced in a study of blood T cells in healthy people across ages. A sample-barcoded 5' primer and a J-beta primer mix were used in a second PCR of roughly 6 to 11 cycles. From the 5' RACE reads, TCRdb called clonotypes with MiXCR, one entry per CDR3 protein. The sample carries 800,000 or so distinct CDR3 sequences, around 45% recorded once. Sequencing was done on a sample of blood. The receptors here all came from a man older than 75 in good health.

The CDR3, as DNA: TGTGCCAGCAGCTTAGTTAGTGCGGAAGAGACCCAGTACTTC. Amino acid sequence: CASSLVSAEETQYF. This chain uses TRBV7-9 with TRBJ2-4, with D hard to call. Judging by the DNA end, TRBJ2-5 fits better; the J call may be wrong. Per germline, CDR1 SEHNR and CDR2 FQNEAQ (reference sequence). The CDR3 runs to 14 residues.

The rearrangement uses TRBV20-1 and TRBJ2-4, with D perhaps being TRBD1 or TRBD2 (6 bases each). Matching the DNA end better, TRBJ2-7 makes the J call doubtful. Per the germline V gene, CDR1 is DFQATT and CDR2 is SNEGSKA (reference sequence). CDR3 length: 13 amino acids. The CDR3 region is CSVGVGGGYEQYF. CDR3 sequence (DNA): TGCAGTGTCGGGGTAGGGGGAGGCTACGAGCAGTACTTC.

The rearrangement joins TRBV12-3 or TRBV12-4 to TRBJ1-4; 9 bases are shared with TRBD1. CDR3 length: 14 residues. The V gene end was trimmed by 6 bases and the J gene end by 6 bases; junction bases not matched to a gene: 5. CDR3 coding DNA: TGTGCCAGCAGCCCCCGGGACAGGGATGAAAAACTGTTTTTT. It codes for CASSPRDRDEKLFF.

This chain connects TRBV6-2 or TRBV6-3 to TRBJ2-5; either TRBD1 or TRBD2 may supply D (5 bases each). The J call is doubtful: the DNA matches TRBJ2-7 better. The CDR3 extends over 14 amino acids. CDR1 is MNHEY and CDR2 is SVGEGT in the germline V gene. Here the CDR3 DNA reads TGTGCCAGCAGAACCTCCGGGACGGACCGCGAGCAGTACTTC. Residues: CASRTSGTDREQYF.

This clonotype turned up a few times. The chain couples TRBV7-9 to TRBJ1-1, with TRBD1 matching over 9 bases. The CDR3 length is 17 residues. The germline V gene has CDR1 SEHNR and CDR2 FQNEAQ (reference sequence). The V segment lost 5 bases and the J segment 1 base; nucleotides outside the gene matches: 11. CDR3 nucleotides: TGTGCCAGCAGCCGAGGCCGGGGGGACAGGGAGAACACTGAAGCTTTCTTT. It is translated as CASSRGRGDRENTEAFF.

This clonotype was observed at least ten times. The J gene is TRBJ2-7, the V gene TRBV12-3 or TRBV12-4; maybe TRBD1 (5 bases). The CDR3 length is 13 residues. The germline V and J ends were trimmed by 5 bases and 6 bases, with 14 bases remaining between them. The CDR3 sequence: CASSLLGLSEQYF. DNA for the CDR3: TGTGCCAGCAGTCTACTGGGGCTGTCCGAGCAGTACTTC.

This chain joins TRBV18 and TRBJ1-1; a possible D gene is TRBD1 (6 bases). The germline V gene has CDR1 KGHSH and CDR2 LQKENI. Trimming stripped 3 bases from V and 0 bases from J, with 17 bases between. This CDR3 region has 17 residues. The CDR3 nucleotides read TGTGCCAGCTCACCGGGATCTGGGGGCTTGATGAACACTGAAGCTTTCTTT. The encoded protein is CASSPGSGGLMNTEAFF.

This chain connects TRBV20-1 to TRBJ2-1, with D uncertain. Trimming took off 1 base at V and 2 bases at J, with 15 bases between the two ends. The germline V gene has CDR1 DFQATT and CDR2 SNEGSKA (reference sequence). This CDR3 contains 16 residues. The CDR3 spells CSARVSGHRTYNEQFF. The DNA of the CDR3 is TGCAGTGCTAGAGTATCTGGCCATCGGACCTACAATGAGCAGTTCTTC.

This clonotype appeared a few times. The V call is TRBV10-1, the J call TRBJ2-1; D is uncertain. Per the germline V gene, CDR1 is WNHNN and CDR2 is SYGVQD (reference sequence). Trimming stripped 2 bases from V and 10 bases from J, with 12 bases between. This CDR3 contains 13 residues. The CDR3 region is CASSERAASEQFF. The CDR3 nucleotides read TGCGCCAGCAGTGAGAGGGCGGCAAGCGAGCAGTTCTTC.

V gene TRBV5-1 combines with J gene TRBJ2-1; D is perhaps TRBD2 (6 bases). V was shortened by 3 bases and J by 7 bases, with 14 bases between the two germline ends. Germline CDR1 reads SGHRS; CDR2 reads YFSETQ. CDR3 size: 14 residues. The CDR3 spells CASSSGFSGNEQFF. CDR3 nucleotide sequence: TGCGCCAGCAGCTCCGGGTTTAGCGGTAATGAGCAGTTCTTC.

The chain recombines TRBV5-6 with TRBJ2-1, with 9 bases matching TRBD1. V lost 4 bases, J lost 3 bases, and 14 bases stayed unmatched. This CDR3 is built from 18 residues. Per the germline V gene, CDR1 is SGHDT and CDR2 is YYEEEE. The CDR3 DNA is TGTGCCAGCAGCCTGCTTCCGGGACAGGGCTCGTTCTACAATGAGCAGTTCTTC. Translating it yields CASSLLPGQGSFYNEQFF.

The chain employs TRBV19 and TRBJ1-5, with unresolved D. V lost 7 bases, J lost 3 bases, and 16 bases lay in between. Germline V lookup: CDR1 LNHDA, CDR2 SQIVND (reference sequence). The CDR3 extends over 15 amino acids. The CDR3 bases are TGTGCCAGTAACTTCGACCGGGCAATCAATCAGCCCCAGCATTTT. This codes for CASNFDRAINQPQHF.

This chain links TRBV25-1 with TRBJ2-5; D unclear. There are 14 residues in the CDR3. Looked up from germline, CDR1 is MGHDK and CDR2 is SYGVNS. V shed 4 bases and J shed 5 bases, with 14 bases lying between them. The CDR3: CASSAGRNWETQYF. The DNA of the CDR3 is TGTGCCAGCAGTGCTGGGCGAAATTGGGAGACCCAGTACTTC.

The genes are TRBV20-1 and TRBJ2-1; D might be TRBD2 (5 bases). Trimming removed 3 bases at V and 13 bases at J, with 13 bases between. Looked up from germline, CDR1 is DFQATT and CDR2 is SNEGSKA (reference sequence). The CDR3 is 11 residues long. CDR3 residues: CSASTPGIQFF. DNA of the CDR3: TGCAGTGCTAGCACGCCGGGAATCCAGTTCTTC.

The rearrangement links TRBV7-3 to TRBJ2-1; D uncertain. V lost 3 bases and J lost 0, with 12 bases in between. Germline loops: CDR1 SGHTA, CDR2 FQGTGA. This CDR3 is built from 16 residues. The CDR3 nucleotides are TGTGCCAGCAGCTTGAGAGCCTTAAGCTCCTACAATGAGCAGTTCTTC. This encodes CASSLRALSSYNEQFF.

The CDR3 is CASSQSWDGAYEQYF. DNA for the CDR3: TGCGCCAGCAGCCAATCCTGGGACGGAGCCTACGAGCAGTACTTC. The chain is built from TRBV5-1 and TRBJ2-4; perhaps D is TRBD1 or TRBD2 (5 bases each). TRBJ2-7 matches the DNA end more closely, so the J call is doubtful. Germline CDR1 reads SGHRS; CDR2 reads YFSETQ. The CDR3 has 15 amino acids.

This chain connects TRBV20-1 to TRBJ2-3; D gene unclear. This CDR3 has 11 residues. The germline gives CDR1 DFQATT, CDR2 SNEGSKA (reference sequence). Trimming pared 5 bases from V and 6 bases from J, leaving 9 bases between. The DNA for the CDR3 is TGCAGTGCTCCAGACATCGATACGCAGTATTTT. As protein: CSAPDIDTQYF.

CDR3 residues: CASGTFHNEQFF. The CDR3 DNA reads as TGTGCCAGCGGGACTTTCCACAATGAGCAGTTCTTC. This chain links TRBV12-3 or TRBV12-4 with TRBJ2-1; tentatively, D is TRBD2 (6 bases). The germline V and J ends were trimmed by 8 bases and 5 bases, with 10 bases remaining between them. CDR3 length: 12 amino acids.

The sample holds a few counts of this clonotype. This chain connects TRBV13 to TRBJ2-3; TRBD1 matches 11 bases. This CDR3 has 16 amino acids. CDR1 and CDR2 (germline): PRHDT, FYEKMQ (reference sequence). With 4 bases clipped from V and 2 bases from J, the junction kept 5 bases outside the gene matches. CDR3 DNA sequence: TGTGCCAGCAGCTGGCGGGACAGGGGGAACACAGATACGCAGTATTTT. Translating gives CASSWRDRGNTDTQYF.

This chain links TRBV16 with TRBJ1-2; 10 bases agree with TRBD1. V was pared by 4 bases and J by 7 bases, with 3 bases of the junction left unmatched. This CDR3 region has 13 residues. Germline V gene sequence: CDR1 KGHSY, CDR2 FQNENV. CDR3 nucleotides: TGTGCCAGCAGCCGGGACAGGGGACGTGGCTACACCTTC. This sequence encodes CASSRDRGRGYTF.

This sequence joins TRBV5-1 and TRBJ2-5; 7 positions match TRBD2. Germline V gives CDR1 SGHRS, CDR2 YFSETQ. Unmatched junction bases numbered 3, after V lost 4 bases and J lost 0 bases. This CDR3 contains 14 residues. CDR3 bases: TGCGCCAGCAGCCAACTAGCGAACCAAGAGACCCAGTACTTC. Its protein product is CASSQLANQETQYF.

Concerning this clonotype: One junction end does not reproduce the germline sequence, and a read error may be involved. The chain has TRBV7-2 and TRBJ2-4, with D maybe TRBD1 (5 bases). Matching the DNA end better, TRBJ2-7 makes the J call doubtful. Germline-derived CDR1 and CDR2 are SGHTA and FQGNSA. CDR3 length: 15 residues. The CDR3 nucleotides are TGTGCCAGCAGCTTAGGGTCAGGGCTCTCCCACGAGCAGTACTTC. As protein: CASSLGSGLSHEQYF.

This clonotype has just a few counts. Given a much more abundant clone one base away, this may be a read error. This rearrangement joins TRBV7-3 to TRBJ2-1; TRBD2 might be the D (6 bases). The last part of the DNA fits TRBJ2-7 better; the J call may be wrong. Germline lookup yields CDR1 SGHTA and CDR2 FQGTGA. This CDR3 contains 16 residues. The CDR3 DNA is TGTGCCAGCAGCTTAAGGGGACTTTACCCCGACAATGAGCAGTACTTC. This codes for CASSLRGLYPDNEQYF.

This sequence joins TRBV7-2 and TRBJ1-2, with D tentatively TRBD1 (5 bases). V lost 4 bases, J lost 4 bases, and 19 bases lay in between. The germline V gene encodes CDR1 SGHTA and CDR2 FQGNSA. The length of the CDR3 is 16 residues. This CDR3 reads CTSSSPSRVGTYGYTF. CDR3 nucleotide sequence: TGTACCAGCAGCTCACCGAGCAGGGTGGGGACCTATGGCTACACCTTC.

The V and J genes are TRBV12-3 or TRBV12-4 and TRBJ2-3, with TRBD2 matching over 7 bases. The CDR3 sequence is 15 residues long. The junction had 5 bases not matched to a gene; V was cut back by 5 bases and J by 0 bases. CDR3 DNA sequence: TGTGCCAGCAGTCAAGCGGGATCTAGCACAGATACGCAGTATTTT. Residues: CASSQAGSSTDTQYF.

By share, this clonotype ranks as medium-sized. The chain's CDR3 is CASTGTMSSYNEQFF. DNA of the CDR3: TGTGCCAGCACAGGAACGATGAGCTCCTACAATGAGCAGTTCTTC. The chain employs TRBV6-2 or TRBV6-3 and TRBJ2-1; the D is unclear. Trimming took 7 bases from V and 0 from J, leaving 13 bases between them. Germline V CDR1 and CDR2: MNHEY, SVGEGT. The CDR3 length is 15 residues.

The table lists this clonotype with a few counts. The chain couples TRBV9 to TRBJ2-2; 8 nucleotides agree with TRBD2. The germline V gene has CDR1 SGDLS and CDR2 YYNGEE. Losses at the gene ends were 6 bases for V and 0 bases for J; bases not matched to a gene: 4. CDR3 length equals 15 residues. CDR3 nucleotides: TGTGCCAGCACAGTAGCGGGAACGAACACCGGGGAGCTGTTTTTT. Protein: CASTVAGTNTGELFF.

The genes are TRBV5-1 and TRBJ2-1, with D perhaps given as TRBD1 or TRBD2 (5 bases each). The tail of the sequence fits TRBJ2-7 better, so the J call may be wrong. Germline V gives CDR1 SGHRS, CDR2 YFSETQ. The CDR3 spans 16 residues. The CDR3 loop is CASSPYTGTRENEQYF. Written as DNA, the CDR3 is TGCGCCAGCAGCCCCTACACCGGGACCCGTGAAAATGAGCAGTACTTC.

The table lists this clonotype with a few counts. The chain recombines TRBV5-1 with TRBJ2-1, with 8 bases matching TRBD2. V lost 2 bases and J lost 10; bases outside the gene matches: 11. The CDR3 contains 15 residues. In germline, CDR1 is SGHRS, CDR2 YFSETQ. CDR3 in amino acids: CASSFTSGPTIEQFF. The CDR3 DNA is TGCGCCAGCAGCTTCACTAGCGGCCCTACTATAGAGCAGTTCTTC.

V is TRBV6-5 and J is TRBJ2-7; D might be TRBD1 (5 bases). Germline V lookup: CDR1 MNHEY, CDR2 SVGAGI. V was shortened by 6 bases and J by 2 bases, with 17 bases between the two germline ends. This CDR3 spans 15 amino acids. In DNA form, the CDR3 reads TGTGCCAGCAGCTTACGTAGGGGCGGCACCTACGAGCAGTACTTC. It translates to CASSLRRGGTYEQYF.

The chain couples TRBV6-1 to TRBJ2-7, with a possible D match to TRBD2 (5 bases). This CDR3 contains 14 residues. Trimming left V 1 base short and J 4 bases short, with 11 bases between. The germline gives CDR1 MNHNS, CDR2 SASEGT. CDR3 bases: TGTGCCAGCAGTGAAGGGGTAGGACTTTACGAGCAGTACTTC. It translates to CASSEGVGLYEQYF.